This note documents a single T cell receptor (beta chain) sequence. Its antigen is undetermined. This sample stems from a study of shared clonotypes between healthy human individuals. Produced via immunoSEQ multiplex PCR; TCRdb's table is partial and in-frame only. This table has around 600,000 clones, approximately 95% appearing once. Trimming removed 3 bases from V and 0 bases from J, with 15 bases in between. CDR3 length: 17 residues. Germline CDR1 and CDR2: SNHLY and FYNNEI. In the naive CD8 group, cells lacked CD45RO and were positively selected for CCR7, so terminally differentiated effector memory CD45RA+ cells were left out. Study results and caveats: Memory subsets had estimated richness that was generally smaller than that of naive subsets. Only blood samples were collected, and tissue repertoires likely differ. Non-shared clonotypes had lower generation probabilities than those shared by all four donors. Few donors restricted represented genetic and exposure-history diversity.

What was sequenced was naive CD8+ T cells sorted from blood. The genes are TRBV2 and TRBJ1-5; D is undetermined. The sequence came from a woman aged 30 to 39 in good health. CDR3 DNA sequence: TGTGCCAGCAGTGAGCATAGGACGGGTTATAGCAATCAGCCCCAGCATTTT. This translates into CASSEHRTGYSNQPQHF.